This T cell receptor beta chain was captured by sequencing in a study of regulatory T cells in long-lasting Graves disease. Study background: Graves' cases, newly diagnosed, had used antithyroid drugs under 3 months.

Building of the TCR beta libraries involved iRepertoire HTBI primers and Arm-PCR of CDR3 regions. TCRdb processed the multiplex PCR reads anew with MiXCR; each CDR3 protein has one entry. Of approximately 360,000 distinct CDR3 sequences detected, roughly 12% appear once; the ten largest clones hold approximately 20%. The CDR3 is 16 amino acids. With respect to this clonotype: A clone one base away is much larger, so this may be a read error.

This sample's time point: newly diagnosed GD, antithyroid drugs for less than 3 months. The authors made the TCR library using RNA they extracted from PBMCs. The sample was also reused in another study, on T cells in Graves' hyperthyroidism and ophthalmopathy. Per that study: The TCR CDR3 first-round RT-PCR relied on the HTBI primer set. The model foresaw ophthalmopathy a median around 6 months prior to onset.

Sequences were derived from peripheral blood mononuclear cells (PBMCs), sampled at new diagnosis, from a patient treated with antithyroid drugs. This receptor was obtained from a woman aged 18 to 35 with Graves disease. The chain uses TRBV12-3 or TRBV12-4 and TRBJ1-2; D gene ambiguous. CDR3 bases: TGTGCCAGCAGTTCGGATTCCTGGGGAATTAACTATGTCTACACCTTC. Translation gives CASSSDSWGINYVYTF.